This T cell receptor (beta chain) was obtained from a study of T cell responses to AZD1222 COVID-19 vaccine. V dropped 5 bases and J dropped 0 bases, with 17 bases sitting between them. Germline-derived CDR1 and CDR2 are MNHEY and SMNVEV (reference sequence). The CDR3 sequence is 17 residues long. The data were produced by immunoSEQ multiplex PCR, yet TCRdb's version contains in-frame clones alone and is incomplete. The sample consists of some 110,000 clones, 85% to 95% of them appearing once. The sequences come from peripheral blood, collected on day 0 of AZD1222 vaccination. The source of this sequence is an adult in good health. The rearrangement uses TRBV27 and TRBJ2-1; either TRBD1 or TRBD2 may fit D (6 bases each). The CDR3 DNA reads as TGTGCCAGCAGTCCAATCGGGGGCGGAGGCTCCTACAATGAGCAGTTCTTC. This gives the protein CASSPIGGGGSYNEQFF.